This TCR beta chain was found in a study of shared clonotypes between healthy human individuals (dated by TCRdb to 2020 to 2021). About the study as a whole: The cohort included three men and two women between 18 and 49 years of age. For each donor, CD4 naive and CD4 memory were each given three plates, CD8 naive was given two plates, and CD8 memory was given one plate. Between about 0.8 and 9 billion PBMCs per donor were obtained by leukapheresis. Blood TCR repertoires of four to six healthy adults were deeply sequenced to estimate repertoire size and the extent of clonotype sharing between individuals. To increase sequencing depth and limit assay-specific biases, TCR repertoire library preparation and sequencing were carried out by different laboratories using diverse techniques.

A note on this clone: What this receptor recognizes is not known. The input lacks base qualities; no much larger clone sits a single base away.

Summary of the overall study and its limitations: Based on pairwise subsampling, the degree of clonotype sharing among donors was expected to be affected by sequencing depth. Sampling was limited to blood, and TCR repertoires in tissue likely differ from TCR repertoires in blood. The genetic and exposure-history diversity represented was limited by the small number of donors. Rarefaction of sorted-subset datasets indicated incomplete sequencing despite the large sequencing depth. Estimated clonotype richness was generally larger for naive than for memory subsets. Roughly 5% of naive CD4, 3.5% of naive CD8, about 2.5% of memory CD4, and 0.35% to 0.4% of memory CD8 clonotypes were shared across several donors. Clonotypes shared by all four sorted-subset donors showed higher generation probabilities than non-shared clonotypes.

CD8 naive samples were obtained by positive selection for CCR7 among CD45RO-negative cells, yielding a CD45RA+CCR7+ population from which TemRA cells were excluded. The donors were healthy, HIV-negative adults who had no recently reported acute infections or vaccinations. Every donor was a Caucasian adult residing in Nashville, Tennessee, USA. After blood collection by leukapheresis, PBMCs were isolated using Ficoll-Histopaque density gradient centrifugation and then cryopreserved in the vapor phase of liquid nitrogen. Analytical flow cytometry was used to check the purity and quantity of each magnetically sorted T cell population. Genomic DNA was isolated from every sorted fraction and measured by UV absorbance on a Nanodrop 2000c. Including cysteine and phenylalanine, the CDR3 has 13 amino acids. Solely the CDR3 DNA is kept, with 39 bases framed from the first base. CDR1 PRHDT and CDR2 FYEKMQ are derived from the germline V gene (reference sequence). V and J lose 5 bases and 1 base, and a span of 8 bases separates them.

TCR CDR3 regions were amplified from genomic DNA by multiplex PCR using the deep immunoSEQ assay. Extracted genomic DNA from each cell subset was distributed evenly across all wells of several immunoSEQ 96-well plates, and each plate was treated as a replicate. Each replicate PCR for sorted subsets received roughly 0.2 ug genomic DNA, equal to about 30,000 T cell genomes. Purified libraries were measured with a Qubit 3.0 fluorometer, size-checked on a Bioanalyzer 2100, and measured again with the KAPA Library Quantification kit. A separate single-read 150-cycle Illumina NextSeq 550 flow cell was used to sequence each immunoSEQ 96-well plate. The study's processing was this. The immunoSEQ output contained only junctional sequences without quality scores, so filtering could not match that applied to full-length reads. To assign V/J genes and CDR3, sequences were annotated against IMGT germline references using PyIR, a Python wrapper for IgBLAST v1.9. Reads were filtered out if the reads had weak V/J assignments (E-value above 1e-6), no CDR3, stop codons, out-of-frame junctions, or ambiguous translated residues. V3J clonotypes were defined as sequences sharing an identical inferred V gene, J gene, and CDR3 amino acid sequence. The percentage overlap between two repertoires was calculated by dividing the number of shared unique clonotypes by the size of the smaller repertoire. Repertoire richness was assessed with RTK rarefaction, the Chao1 estimator, and Recon v2.1 estimates of unobserved clonotypes. Generation probabilities were computed with OLGA for all TCRbeta clonotypes obtained by the gDNA method from several donors. This immuneACCESS table, as held by TCRdb, lists in-frame sequences with V and J called but not all clones. Of the missing ones, under half trace to an unresolved V gene in checked studies; the others have no known cause. For V, J and clone size, that table is used; D and trimming come from the DNA. This sample lists around 2,000,000 clones; about 95% were detected once. Roughly 1% of the sample belongs to the ten largest clones.

This chain is built from TRBV13 and TRBJ1-1; a tentative D match to TRBD1 spans 6 bases. The source is a man aged 18 to 30 in good health. Sequencing input: naive CD8+ T cells sorted from blood. The cell subset or site label of this sample denotes: CD45RA+CCR7+. The DNA sequence is as follows: TGTGCCAGCAGCGAGACAGGGAACACTGAAGCTTTCTTT. This gives the protein CASSETGNTEAFF.